Following are 27 T cell receptor beta chains from one sample sequenced in a study of T cell changes during pregnancy in multiple sclerosis. The method was immunoSEQ multiplex PCR; TCRdb's version includes in-frame clones alone and lacks a portion of them. The data contain fewer than 80,000 clones, about 89% of them singletons. The sequencing used peripheral blood, collected in the first trimester of pregnancy. The receptors shown here come from a female donor in good health, enrolled as a control in a pregnancy study.

In this sample, this clone turned up once. V usage is TRBV28 and J usage is TRBJ2-4, with 9 bases aligning to TRBD2. This CDR3 is 17 amino acids long. Germline values: CDR1 MDHEN, CDR2 SYDVKM. V was clipped by 5 bases and J by 7 bases; unmatched bases: 15. Here the CDR3 reads CASSPTLGASGNNIQYF. In DNA form, the CDR3 reads TGTGCCAGCAGTCCCACCCTTGGGGCTAGCGGGAACAACATTCAGTACTTC.

V is TRBV15 and J is TRBJ2-7; TRBD1 matches 8 bases. The CDR3 extends over 15 amino acids. Germline V CDR1 and CDR2: LNHNV, YYDKDF (reference sequence). V shed 0 bases and J 5 bases; nucleotides not matched to a gene: 6. For the CDR3, the DNA is TGTGCCACCAGCAGAGATCGCAGGGGGCTGGACGAGCAGTACTTC. Encoded protein: CATSRDRRGLDEQYF.

The chain recombines TRBV11-2 with TRBJ1-4; no clear D gene. Germline CDR1 and CDR2: SGHAT and FQNNGV. The CDR3 runs to 14 residues. The V end lost 2 bases, the J end lost 3 bases, and 7 bases lay between the germline ends. The DNA of the CDR3 is TGTGCCAGCAGCTTATCCCGGGCTAATGAAAAACTGTTTTTT. It is translated as CASSLSRANEKLFF.

A few counts support this clone. V usage is TRBV28 and J usage is TRBJ1-1, with D possibly being TRBD1 (5 bases). Germline V gene sequence: CDR1 MDHEN, CDR2 SYDVKM. The CDR3 is made up of 12 amino acids. Deletions cut 4 bases from V and 11 bases from J, with 14 bases between. The CDR3 reads CASSSDVRGAFF. For the CDR3, the DNA is TGTGCCAGCAGTTCTGATGTGCGGGGGGCTTTCTTT.

The V gene is TRBV5-1, the J gene TRBJ1-4, with D perhaps TRBD1 (6 bases). CDR3 length: 13 residues. Germline CDR1 SGHRS, CDR2 YFSETQ. V was trimmed by 7 bases and J by 4 bases, leaving 11 bases between them. CDR3 sequence reads: CASRPQGNEKLFF. For the CDR3, the DNA is TGCGCCAGCCGGCCACAGGGTAATGAAAAACTGTTTTTT.

This clone occurred once. The chain joins TRBV5-1 to TRBJ1-4, with 8 positions matching TRBD1. The CDR3 totals 14 residues. Unmatched junction bases numbered 6, after V lost 4 bases and J lost 7 bases. CDR1 is SGHRS, CDR2 YFSETQ, per germline. CDR3 amino acids: CASSRDRMGEKLFF. Here the CDR3 DNA reads TGCGCCAGCAGCCGGGACAGGATGGGTGAAAAACTGTTTTTT.

This rearrangement joins TRBV13 to TRBJ2-1; 15 nucleotides align to TRBD2. The CDR3 covers 16 residues. V was clipped by 8 bases and J by 7 bases; unmatched bases: 9. Germline-derived CDR1 and CDR2 are PRHDT and FYEKMQ (reference sequence). The CDR3 sequence is CASRQGLAGGRNEQFF. The CDR3 region has the DNA TGTGCCAGCCGGCAGGGACTAGCGGGAGGTAGGAATGAGCAGTTCTTC.

This chain uses TRBV11-2 with TRBJ1-5, with 7 bases that match TRBD1. With 4 bases clipped from V and 0 bases from J, the junction kept 3 bases outside the gene matches. CDR3 length equals 15 residues. Germline CDR1 reads SGHAT; CDR2 reads FQNNGV. CDR3 bases: TGTGCCAGCAGCTGGGGGACAGCTAGCAATCAGCCCCAGCATTTT. It specifies CASSWGTASNQPQHF.

Regarding this clone: Distinct nucleotide sequences in the sample also encode this CDR3. This sequence joins TRBV6-1 and TRBJ1-2; 11 nucleotides align to TRBD1. CDR1 and CDR2 (germline): MNHNS, SASEGT. With V trimmed by 6 bases and J by 6 bases, 6 bases remained unmatched. The CDR3 spans 14 residues. The CDR3 loop reads CASSLDRGRDGYTF. In DNA, the CDR3 is TGTGCCAGCAGCTTGGACAGGGGGCGGGATGGCTACACCTTC.

The chain carries TRBV6-6 and TRBJ1-2; 11 bases map to TRBD1. The J segment lost 4 bases and the V segment lost 7 bases, leaving 11 bases of the junction unmatched. The CDR3 consists of 16 residues. Germline CDR1 MNHNY, CDR2 SVGAGI (reference sequence). In DNA form, the CDR3 reads TGTGCCAGCATCAGAGGACAGGGGGCCTCACCCTATGGCTACACCTTC. Its protein product is CASIRGQGASPYGYTF.

The chain is built from TRBV5-1 and TRBJ2-5; D perhaps matches TRBD2 (6 bases). The V end lost 0 bases, the J end lost 1 base, and 10 bases lay between the germline ends. Per the germline V gene, CDR1 is SGHRS and CDR2 is YFSETQ. The CDR3 runs 15 residues. DNA for the CDR3: TGCGCCAGCAGCTTGGGCCTGGGGGGCCAAGAGACCCAGTACTTC. Protein: CASSLGLGGQETQYF.

This chain links TRBV11-2 with TRBJ1-2, with 9 nucleotides matching TRBD1. Germline CDR1 is SGHAT and CDR2 is FQNNGV. V was clipped by 5 bases and J by 2 bases; unmatched bases: 3. This CDR3 is 14 amino acids long. Here the CDR3 DNA reads TGTGCCAGCAGCATAGGGACAGGGAACTATGGCTACACCTTC. It yields the protein CASSIGTGNYGYTF.

This clone was counted a few times. J is TRBJ1-1 and V is TRBV5-1; possibly TRBD1 for D (6 bases). V was trimmed by 0 bases and J by 11 bases, leaving 14 bases between them. CDR1 SGHRS and CDR2 YFSETQ come from the germline V gene. The CDR3 is 13 residues long. The CDR3 reads CASSLVNQGSAFF. For the CDR3, the DNA is TGCGCCAGCAGCTTGGTGAACCAGGGGTCGGCTTTCTTT.

This chain joins TRBV2 and TRBJ2-7; a weak D match, TRBD1 (6 bases). V gave up 7 bases and J gave up 0 bases, with 10 bases separating them. CDR1 is SNHLY and CDR2 is FYNNEI in the germline V gene. This CDR3 is built from 13 residues. The CDR3 loop reads CASKRQVSYEQYF. CDR3 nucleotides: TGTGCCAGCAAGAGACAGGTCTCCTACGAGCAGTACTTC.

The chain joins TRBV6-6 to TRBJ1-3, with D uncertain. The CDR3 sequence is 14 residues long. Germline values: CDR1 MNHNY, CDR2 SVGAGI (reference sequence). V lost 5 bases and J lost 4, with 12 bases in between. The CDR3 sequence: CASSDKAPGNTIYF. CDR3 bases: TGTGCCAGCAGTGACAAAGCCCCCGGAAACACCATATATTTT.

The chain recombines TRBV19 with TRBJ1-2; 8 bases agree with TRBD1. Germline V lookup: CDR1 LNHDA, CDR2 SQIVND (reference sequence). The CDR3 has 15 amino acids. Trimming at V came to 5 bases and at J to 6 bases, leaving 11 bases not matched to a gene. The CDR3 DNA reads as TGTGCCAGTAGTCCCCTTGACGACAGGGGAAATGGCTACACCTTC. Its protein product is CASSPLDDRGNGYTF. Filled out from reference TRBV19 and TRBJ1-2, the complete variable domain reads DGGITQSPKYLFRKEGQNVTLSCEQNLNHDAMYWYRQDPGQGLRLIYYSQIVNDFQKGDIAEGYSVSREKKESFPLTVTSAQKNPTAFYLCASSPLDDRGNGYTFGSGTRLTVV.

The J gene is TRBJ1-2, the V gene TRBV5-1; D not resolved. This CDR3 has 14 amino acids. The germline V and J ends were trimmed by 4 bases and 1 base, with 11 bases remaining between them. CDR1 SGHRS and CDR2 YFSETQ come from the germline V gene. CDR3 DNA sequence: TGCGCCAGCAGCCCTGAGAGCAATAACTATGGCTACACCTTC. It is translated as CASSPESNNYGYTF. Supplemented by reference TRBV5-1 and TRBJ1-2, the full variable domain reads KAGVTQTPRYLIKTRGQQVTLSCSPISGHRSVSWYQQTPGQGLQFLFEYFSETQRNKGNFPGRFSGRQFSNSRSEMNVSTLELGDSALYLCASSPESNNYGYTFGSGTRLTVV.

In this sample, this clone turned up a few times. V usage is TRBV13 and J usage is TRBJ2-1, with TRBD2 matching 14 bases. V dropped 4 bases and J dropped 4; count of bases not matched to a gene: 6. The CDR3 sequence is 17 residues long. The germline V gene has CDR1 PRHDT and CDR2 FYEKMQ (reference sequence). CDR3 nucleotide sequence: TGTGCCAGCAGCTGCGGTGGACTAGCGGGGGGATACAATGAGCAGTTCTTC. This codes for CASSCGGLAGGYNEQFF.

This clone was seen once. The chain couples TRBV10-3 to TRBJ2-5, with D possibly matching TRBD2 (6 bases). Per germline, CDR1 ENHRY and CDR2 SYGVKD. Trimming pared 6 bases from V and 1 base from J, leaving 15 bases between. This CDR3 contains 15 residues. The CDR3 loop is CAISPRDSRQETQYF. In nucleotides, the CDR3 is TGTGCCATCAGCCCCCGGGACTCGCGCCAAGAGACCCAGTACTTC.

V and J are TRBV10-1 and TRBJ2-5, with TRBD2 as a possible D gene (5 bases). V was pared by 3 bases and J by 2 bases, with 10 bases between. The V gene's germline CDR1 is WNHNN and CDR2 SYGVQD (reference sequence). The CDR3 has 14 amino acids. CDR3 region: CASSEQRTQETQYF. The CDR3 nucleotides read TGCGCCAGCAGTGAACAGCGGACTCAAGAGACCCAGTACTTC.

The chain links TRBV27 to TRBJ2-7; 9 bases match TRBD1. The CDR3 is made up of 16 amino acids. CDR1 is MNHEY and CDR2 is SMNVEV in the germline V gene (reference sequence). The V segment lost 5 bases and the J segment 6 bases; nucleotides outside the gene matches: 14. For the CDR3, the DNA is TGTGCCAGCAGTATCACGCCCGGGACAGGGTACTCCGAGCAGTACTTC. Translation gives CASSITPGTGYSEQYF.

The chain recombines TRBV6-4 with TRBJ1-1; D is possibly TRBD1 (6 bases). This CDR3 has 14 amino acids. Germline V gene sequence: CDR1 MRHNA, CDR2 SNTAGT. V was clipped by 0 bases and J by 4 bases, with 9 bases between them. The CDR3 DNA sequence: TGTGCCAGCAGTGACTCGAACAGGGCCACTGAAGCTTTCTTT. Encoded protein: CASSDSNRATEAFF.

This sequence joins TRBV5-6 and TRBJ2-7; 9 nucleotides agree with TRBD1. J lost 2 bases, V lost 4 bases, and 7 bases had no gene match. The CDR3 covers 15 residues. The germline gives CDR1 SGHDT, CDR2 YYEEEE. CDR3: CASSPTGQGTYEQYF. DNA for the CDR3: TGTGCCAGCAGCCCGACGGGACAGGGTACCTACGAGCAGTACTTC.

The V gene is TRBV19, the J gene TRBJ1-2, with 8 bases lining up with TRBD1. Germline CDR1 LNHDA, CDR2 SQIVND (reference sequence). Unmatched junction bases numbered 6, after V lost 3 bases and J lost 6 bases. This CDR3 has 14 residues. CDR3 region: CASSIGQGADGYTF. The CDR3 nucleotides read TGTGCCAGTAGTATCGGCCAGGGGGCGGATGGCTACACCTTC.

A few counts support this clone. The V and J genes are TRBV19 and TRBJ2-5; 7 bases are a match to TRBD1. Germline V gives CDR1 LNHDA, CDR2 SQIVND (reference sequence). Germline trimming cut 7 bases from V and 4 bases from J; bases unmatched to any gene: 9. The CDR3 consists of 14 residues. The CDR3 reads CASTIRQGSETQYF. In nucleotides, the CDR3 is TGTGCCAGTACCATTCGACAGGGATCAGAGACCCAGTACTTC.

The chain joins TRBV2 to TRBJ2-7; 8 nucleotides line up with TRBD2. J lost 2 bases, V lost 2 bases, and 5 bases had no gene match. Germline values: CDR1 SNHLY, CDR2 FYNNEI. The CDR3 runs to 15 residues. In DNA form, the CDR3 reads TGTGCCAGCAGTGAAAGGGGTAGCGGGGCCTACGAGCAGTACTTC. Its protein is CASSERGSGAYEQYF.

The V gene is TRBV9, the J gene TRBJ2-3, with 11 bases matching TRBD2. From germline, CDR1 is SGDLS and CDR2 YYNGEE. CDR3 size: 16 residues. V was clipped by 3 bases and J by 5 bases; unmatched bases: 8. CDR3 in DNA: TGTGCCAGCAGCGGAAGTAGCGGGGGGGCGGGAGATACGCAGTATTTT. The encoded protein is CASSGSSGGAGDTQYF.